This TCR beta chain was found in a study of Ad26.COV2.S vaccination and SARS-CoV-2 variants. In the study overall: Participants got Ad26.COV2.S intramuscularly, once or twice 56 days apart.

General study findings and limits: It was reported that spike-specific CD8+ and CD4+ T cell responses were substantially broad after vaccination. Using TCR breadth and depth analyses may have led to underestimated total T cell responses. People given the vaccine had a wider spike-specific TCR breadth than placebo recipients did.

Treatment given: roughly 19 received Ad26.COV2.S at low or high dose, single or two shots; about five received placebo; per-sample allocation not given. Sampling was performed 63 days after the first vaccine or placebo injection. For this clone: Its antigen remains unidentified.

Measured with immunoSEQ multiplex PCR; TCRdb has only the in-frame clones, and not every one. The sample holds 500,000 or so clones; approximately 89% are singletons and the top ten take about 2.7%. This CDR3 has 14 amino acids. Germline V lookup: CDR1 LNHDA, CDR2 SQIVND (reference sequence). J was trimmed by 7 bases and V by 4 bases; bases with no gene match: 3. Source: peripheral blood, taken in a trial of Ad26.COV2.S vaccine versus placebo. The chain has TRBV19 and TRBJ1-4; TRBD1 agrees at 10 bases. The receptor was isolated from a person aged 18-65 years who received the Ad26.COV2.S COVID-19 vaccine or a placebo. In nucleotides, the CDR3 is TGTGCCAGTAGTAGACAGGGGGCGGCTGAAAAACTGTTTTTT. This encodes CASSRQGAAEKLFF.